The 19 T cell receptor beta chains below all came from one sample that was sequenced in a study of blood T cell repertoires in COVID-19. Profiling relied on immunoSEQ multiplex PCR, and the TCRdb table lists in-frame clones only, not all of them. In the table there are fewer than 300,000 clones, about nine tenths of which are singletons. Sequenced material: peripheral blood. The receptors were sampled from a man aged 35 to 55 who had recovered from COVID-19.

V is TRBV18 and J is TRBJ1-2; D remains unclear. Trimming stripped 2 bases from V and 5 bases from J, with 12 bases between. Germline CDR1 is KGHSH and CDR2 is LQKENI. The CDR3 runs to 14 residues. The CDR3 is CASSPERAPYGYTF. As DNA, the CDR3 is TGTGCCAGCTCACCAGAGAGGGCCCCTTATGGCTACACCTTC.

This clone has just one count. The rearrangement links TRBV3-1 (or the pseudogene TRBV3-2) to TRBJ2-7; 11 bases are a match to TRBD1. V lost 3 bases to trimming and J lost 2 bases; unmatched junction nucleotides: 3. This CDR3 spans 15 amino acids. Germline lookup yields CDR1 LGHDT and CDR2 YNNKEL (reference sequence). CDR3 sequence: CASSQPGQGAYEQYF. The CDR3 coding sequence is TGTGCCAGCAGCCAGCCGGGACAGGGGGCCTACGAGCAGTACTTC.

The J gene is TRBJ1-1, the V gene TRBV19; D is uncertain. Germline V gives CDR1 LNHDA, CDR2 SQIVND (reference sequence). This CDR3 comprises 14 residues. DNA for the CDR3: TGTGCGTCGGTGGGGAGGAGGCCGAACACTGAAGCTTTCTTT. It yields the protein CASVGRRPNTEAFF.

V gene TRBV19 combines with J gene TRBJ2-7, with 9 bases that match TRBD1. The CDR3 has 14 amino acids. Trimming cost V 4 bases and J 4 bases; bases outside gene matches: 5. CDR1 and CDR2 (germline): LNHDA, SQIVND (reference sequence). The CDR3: CASSSRDRAYEQYF. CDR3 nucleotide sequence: TGTGCCAGTAGTAGCCGGGACAGGGCTTACGAGCAGTACTTC.

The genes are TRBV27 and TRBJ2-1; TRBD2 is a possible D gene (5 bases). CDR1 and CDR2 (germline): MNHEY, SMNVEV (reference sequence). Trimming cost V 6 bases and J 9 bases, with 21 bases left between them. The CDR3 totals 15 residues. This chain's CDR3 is CASSFSERLSGEQFF. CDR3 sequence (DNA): TGTGCCAGCAGCTTTAGCGAGCGTCTTTCAGGTGAGCAGTTCTTC.

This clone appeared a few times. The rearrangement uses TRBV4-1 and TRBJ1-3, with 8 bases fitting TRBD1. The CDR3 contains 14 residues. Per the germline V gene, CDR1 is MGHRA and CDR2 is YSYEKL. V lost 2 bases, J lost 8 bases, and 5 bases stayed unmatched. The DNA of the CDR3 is TGCGCCAGCAGCCAAAGGACAGGGAGGGACACCATATATTTT. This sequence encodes CASSQRTGRDTIYF.

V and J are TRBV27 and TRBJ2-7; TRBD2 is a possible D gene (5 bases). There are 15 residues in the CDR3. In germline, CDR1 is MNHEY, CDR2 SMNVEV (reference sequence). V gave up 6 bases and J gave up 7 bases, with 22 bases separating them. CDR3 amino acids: CASSPTSVLREEQYF. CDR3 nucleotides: TGTGCCAGCAGCCCCACTTCGGTCCTGAGGGAGGAGCAGTACTTC.

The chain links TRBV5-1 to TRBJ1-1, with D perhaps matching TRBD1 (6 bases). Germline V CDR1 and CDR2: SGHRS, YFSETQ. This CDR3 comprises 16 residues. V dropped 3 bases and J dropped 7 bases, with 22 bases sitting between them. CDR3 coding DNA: TGCGCCAGCAGCTATATTACGGGGGGCGTTTTAGGTGAAGCTTTCTTT. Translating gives CASSYITGGVLGEAFF.

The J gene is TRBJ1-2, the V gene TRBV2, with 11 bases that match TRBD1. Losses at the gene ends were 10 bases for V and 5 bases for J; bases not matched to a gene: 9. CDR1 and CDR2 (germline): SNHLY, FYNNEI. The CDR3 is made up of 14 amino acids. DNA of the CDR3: TGTGCCACCTGGGACAGGGGGGCGGCGTATGGCTACACCTTC. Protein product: CATWDRGAAYGYTF.

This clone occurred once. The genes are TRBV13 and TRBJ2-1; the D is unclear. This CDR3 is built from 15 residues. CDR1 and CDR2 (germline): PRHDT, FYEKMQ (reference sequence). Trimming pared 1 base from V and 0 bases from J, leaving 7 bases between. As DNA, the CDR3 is TGTGCCAGCAGCTTAGATCTTTACTCCTACAATGAGCAGTTCTTC. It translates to CASSLDLYSYNEQFF.

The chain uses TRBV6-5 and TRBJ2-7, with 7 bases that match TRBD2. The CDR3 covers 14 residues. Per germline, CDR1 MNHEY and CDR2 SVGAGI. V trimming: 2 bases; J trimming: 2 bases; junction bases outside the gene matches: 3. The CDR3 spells CASSYMGGAYEQYF. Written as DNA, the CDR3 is TGTGCCAGCAGTTACATGGGGGGGGCCTACGAGCAGTACTTC.

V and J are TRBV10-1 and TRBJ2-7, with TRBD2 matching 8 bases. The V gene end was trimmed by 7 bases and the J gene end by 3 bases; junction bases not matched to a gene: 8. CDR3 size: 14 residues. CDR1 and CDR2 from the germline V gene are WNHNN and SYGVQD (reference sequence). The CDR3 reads CASKQRGGLYEQYF. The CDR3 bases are TGCGCCAGCAAACAGCGCGGGGGGCTCTACGAGCAGTACTTC.

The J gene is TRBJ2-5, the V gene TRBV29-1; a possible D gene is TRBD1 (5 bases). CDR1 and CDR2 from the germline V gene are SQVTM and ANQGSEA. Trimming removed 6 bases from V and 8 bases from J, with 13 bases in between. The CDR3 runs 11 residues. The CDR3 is CSVAPGQTQYF. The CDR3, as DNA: TGCAGCGTCGCTCCAGGACAAACCCAGTACTTC.

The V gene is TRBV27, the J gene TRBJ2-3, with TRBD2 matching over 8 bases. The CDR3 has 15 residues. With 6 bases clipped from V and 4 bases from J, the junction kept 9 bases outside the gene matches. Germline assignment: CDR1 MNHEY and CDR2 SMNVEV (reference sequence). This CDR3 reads CASSKRTSYPDTQYF. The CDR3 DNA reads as TGTGCCAGCAGCAAAAGGACTAGCTACCCAGATACGCAGTATTTT.

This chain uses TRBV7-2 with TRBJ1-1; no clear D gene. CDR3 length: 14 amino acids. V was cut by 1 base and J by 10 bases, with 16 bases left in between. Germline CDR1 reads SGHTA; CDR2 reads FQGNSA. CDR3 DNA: TGTGCCAGCAGCTTAGGGTTGGGTGTTGGCGGAGCTTTCTTT. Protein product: CASSLGLGVGGAFF.

CDR3 in amino acids: CASSDGQGTGNTIYF. The CDR3 DNA sequence: TGTGCCAGCTCAGACGGACAGGGAACTGGAAACACCATATATTTT. This rearrangement joins TRBV18 to TRBJ1-3; 8 nucleotides line up with TRBD1. In germline, CDR1 is KGHSH, CDR2 LQKENI. Germline trimming cut 5 bases from V and 2 bases from J; bases unmatched to any gene: 5. The CDR3 is 15 residues long.

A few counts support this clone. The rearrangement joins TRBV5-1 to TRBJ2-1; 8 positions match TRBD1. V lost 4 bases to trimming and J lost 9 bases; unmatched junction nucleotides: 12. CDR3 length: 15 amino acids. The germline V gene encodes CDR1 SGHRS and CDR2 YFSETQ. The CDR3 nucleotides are TGCGCCAGCAGCCGGGGACAGGACCTTCGTGGTGAGCAGTTCTTC. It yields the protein CASSRGQDLRGEQFF.

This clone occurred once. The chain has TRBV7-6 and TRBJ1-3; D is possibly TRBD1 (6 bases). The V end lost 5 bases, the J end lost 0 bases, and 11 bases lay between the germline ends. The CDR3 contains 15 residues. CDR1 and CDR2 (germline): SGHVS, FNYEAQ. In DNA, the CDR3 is TGTGCCAGCAGCGAGAGAGGGGGCTCTGGAAACACCATATATTTT. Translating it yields CASSERGGSGNTIYF.

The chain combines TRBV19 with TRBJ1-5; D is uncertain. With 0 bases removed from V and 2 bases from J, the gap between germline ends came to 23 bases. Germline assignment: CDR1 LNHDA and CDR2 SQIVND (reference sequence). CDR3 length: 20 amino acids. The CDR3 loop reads CASSIDPPGPIREGNQPQHF. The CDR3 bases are TGTGCCAGTAGTATAGATCCGCCGGGTCCTATTCGGGAAGGCAATCAGCCCCAGCATTTT.